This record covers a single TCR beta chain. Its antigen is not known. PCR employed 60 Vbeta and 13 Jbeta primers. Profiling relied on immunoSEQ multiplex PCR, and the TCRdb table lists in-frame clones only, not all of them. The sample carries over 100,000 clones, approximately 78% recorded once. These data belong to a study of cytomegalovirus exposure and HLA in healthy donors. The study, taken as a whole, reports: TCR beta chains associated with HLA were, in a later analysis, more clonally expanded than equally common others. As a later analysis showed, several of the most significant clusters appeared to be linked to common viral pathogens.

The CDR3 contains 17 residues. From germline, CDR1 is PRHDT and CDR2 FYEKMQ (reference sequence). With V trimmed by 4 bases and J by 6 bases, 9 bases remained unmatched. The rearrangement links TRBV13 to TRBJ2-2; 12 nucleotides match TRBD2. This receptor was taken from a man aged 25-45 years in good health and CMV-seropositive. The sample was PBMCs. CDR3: CASSYTGLAGGPGELFF. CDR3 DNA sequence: TGTGCCAGCAGCTACACCGGCCTAGCGGGGGGGCCCGGGGAGCTGTTTTTT.